This TCR beta chain was sequenced in a study of read filtering for tumor transcriptome and immune sequencing. Across the whole study: R-ISS stage counts were 8 or 9 for I, approximately 16 for II, about seven for III.

As to this clonotype: A read error may account for a junction end that differs from germline.

This library used roughly 400 ng RNA and molecular barcoded adaptors spanning alpha/delta and beta/gamma chains. TCRdb re-called the reads with MiXCR, one entry per CDR3 protein. The sample consists of more than 100,000 distinct CDR3 sequences, 10% to 15% of them appearing once. The CDR3 length is 17 residues. From germline, CDR1 is SGHDN and CDR2 FVKESK. The chain couples TRBV14 to TRBJ1-5; weak D call: TRBD1 (6 bases). The source material was a population of CD138-negative cells sorted from bone marrow. The sequence came from a donor aged 40 or older with multiple myeloma. The CDR3 reads CASSRKEGGRSDQPQQF. The CDR3 region has the DNA TGTGCCAGCAGCCGAAAGGAGGGGGGTAGGAGCGATCAGCCCCAGCAGTTT. Using reference TRBV14 and TRBJ1-5 for the parts outside the CDR3, the full variable domain is EAGVTQFPSHSVIEKGQTVTLRCDPISGHDNLYWYRRVMGKEIKFLLHFVKESKQDESGMPNNRFLAERTGGTYSTLKVQPAELEDSGVYFCASSRKEGGRSDQPQQFGDGTRLSIL.